Each of the 7 T cell receptor beta chains below was sequenced from the same sample in a study of blood T cell repertoires in COVID-19. The assay was immunoSEQ multiplex PCR, and TCRdb's table has in-frame clones only and misses some. The sample has about 290,000 clones; around 81% are singletons. The sequencing input was peripheral blood. All receptors derive from a woman between 45 and 65 years old with active or convalescent COVID-19.

The chain employs TRBV7-8 and TRBJ1-2; D perhaps matches TRBD1 (6 bases). V was pared by 7 bases and J by 0 bases, with 24 bases between. There are 18 residues in the CDR3. The V gene's germline CDR1 is SGHVS and CDR2 FQNEAQ. CDR3 region: CASTRTANPLASNYGYTF. The CDR3 region has the DNA TGTGCCAGCACTAGGACAGCAAACCCTCTAGCCTCTAACTATGGCTACACCTTC.

The J gene is TRBJ2-2, the V gene TRBV18; possibly TRBD2 for D (5 bases). V lost 0 bases and J lost 1, with 9 bases in between. This CDR3 has 16 residues. From germline, CDR1 is KGHSH and CDR2 LQKENI. CDR3 nucleotides: TGTGCCAGCTCACCACCCGGGATGGGGAACACCGGGGAGCTGTTTTTT. It codes for CASSPPGMGNTGELFF.

This chain uses TRBV25-1 with TRBJ2-3; no clear D. CDR3 length: 14 residues. Germline V gene lookup returns CDR1 MGHDK and CDR2 SYGVNS. The V gene lost 3 bases and the J gene lost 5 bases, with 12 bases spanning the gap. The CDR3: CASSDRPFRDTQYF. The DNA of the CDR3 is TGTGCCAGCAGTGACCGCCCGTTCAGAGATACGCAGTATTTT.

J is TRBJ1-2 and V is TRBV21-1; TRBD1 was called by the table and not checked on the DNA. TRBV21-1 is deemed a pseudogene. The CDR3 is 11 amino acids. CDR3 nucleotides: TGTGCCAGCGACAAGTTTGATGGCTACACCTTC. Protein product: CASDKFDGYTF.

This chain uses TRBV7-3 with TRBJ2-3, with 10 bases that match TRBD2. The CDR3 contains 20 residues. Germline values: CDR1 SGHTA, CDR2 FQGTGA. Losses at the gene ends were 6 bases for V and 4 bases for J; bases not matched to a gene: 22. DNA of the CDR3: TGTGCCAGCAGTCCGGCTGGGCTAGCGGGAGCCAAGGGTCCCCCAGATACGCAGTATTTT. Translation: CASSPAGLAGAKGPPDTQYF.

Only one count was recorded for this clone. This sequence joins TRBV7-2 and TRBJ1-4, with D uncertain. In germline, CDR1 is SGHTA, CDR2 FQGNSA. Trimming stripped 1 base from V and 5 bases from J, with 11 bases between. The CDR3 length is 15 residues. The CDR3 DNA reads TGTGCCAGCAGCTTAGAATCCCAGCGGAATGAAAAACTGTTTTTT. It translates to CASSLESQRNEKLFF.

This chain connects TRBV5-1 to TRBJ1-2; 10 bases match TRBD1. The CDR3 is 16 amino acids. Germline V gene data show CDR1 as SGHRS and CDR2 as YFSETQ. The V segment lost 0 bases and the J segment 7 bases; nucleotides outside the gene matches: 9. CDR3 in DNA: TGCGCCAGCAGCTTGGTGACAGGGGGCCAAAGGGGTGGCTACACCTTC. It yields the protein CASSLVTGGQRGGYTF.